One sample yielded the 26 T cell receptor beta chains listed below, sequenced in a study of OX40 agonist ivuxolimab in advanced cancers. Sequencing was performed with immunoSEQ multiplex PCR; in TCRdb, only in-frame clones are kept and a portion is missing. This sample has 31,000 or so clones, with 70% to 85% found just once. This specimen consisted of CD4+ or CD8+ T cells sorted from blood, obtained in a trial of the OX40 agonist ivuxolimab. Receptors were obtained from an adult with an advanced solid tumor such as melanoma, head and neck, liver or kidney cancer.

Here the CDR3 DNA reads TGTGCCAGCAGCCTAGGGACCCAGTACTTC. Protein sequence: CASSLGTQYF. The chain couples TRBV7-9 to TRBJ2-5; D is unresolved. The germline V gene has CDR1 SEHNR and CDR2 FQNEAQ (reference sequence). The CDR3 extends over 10 amino acids. V lost 5 bases to trimming and J lost 7 bases, with 5 bases between them.

DNA of the CDR3: TGTGCCAGCAGCCCCAAGGCGATATTTAGCACAGATACGCAGTATTTT. Its protein product is CASSPKAIFSTDTQYF. This chain links TRBV9 with TRBJ2-3; no clear D gene. Germline CDR1 reads SGDLS; CDR2 reads YYNGEE. The CDR3 has 16 amino acids. The V end was cut by 4 bases, the J end by 0 bases, with 15 bases between.

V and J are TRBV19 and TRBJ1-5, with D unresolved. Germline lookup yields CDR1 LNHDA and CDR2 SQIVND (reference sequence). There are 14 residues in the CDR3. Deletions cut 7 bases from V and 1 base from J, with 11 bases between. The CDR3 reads CASTRGTSNQPQHF. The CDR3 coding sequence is TGTGCCAGTACCCGGGGAACCAGCAATCAGCCCCAGCATTTT.

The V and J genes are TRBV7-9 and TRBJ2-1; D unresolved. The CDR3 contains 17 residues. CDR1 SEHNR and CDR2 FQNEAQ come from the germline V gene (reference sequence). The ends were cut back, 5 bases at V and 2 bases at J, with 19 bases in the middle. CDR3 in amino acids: CASSQEVRQETYNEQFF. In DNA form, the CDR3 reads TGTGCCAGCAGCCAAGAAGTTCGGCAGGAGACCTACAATGAGCAGTTCTTC. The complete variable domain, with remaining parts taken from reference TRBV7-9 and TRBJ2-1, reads DTGVSQNPRHKITKRGQNVTFRCDPISEHNRLYWYRQTLGQGPEFLTYFQNEAQLEKSRLLSDRFSAERPKGSFSTLEIQRTEQGDSAMYLCASSQEVRQETYNEQFFGPGTRLTVL.

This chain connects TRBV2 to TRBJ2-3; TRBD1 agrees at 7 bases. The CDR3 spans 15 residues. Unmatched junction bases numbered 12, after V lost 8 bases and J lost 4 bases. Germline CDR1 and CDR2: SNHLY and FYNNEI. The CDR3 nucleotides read TGTGCCAGCCTACAGGGGCGGGTTAGAGCAGATACGCAGTATTTT. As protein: CASLQGRVRADTQYF. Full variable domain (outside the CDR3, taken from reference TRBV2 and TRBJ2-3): EPEVTQTPSHQVTQMGQEVILRCVPISNHLYFYWYRQILGQKVEFLVSFYNNEISEKSEIFDDQFSVERPDGSNFTLKIRSTKLEDSAMYFCASLQGRVRADTQYFGPGTRLTVL.

The CDR3: CASSLGQRIEETQYF. CDR3 DNA: TGTGCCAGCAGCTTGGGACAACGAATAGAAGAGACCCAGTACTTC. V usage is TRBV7-9 and J usage is TRBJ2-5; weak D call: TRBD1 (6 bases). This CDR3 contains 15 residues. Germline assignment: CDR1 SEHNR and CDR2 FQNEAQ (reference sequence). Trimming removed 3 bases from V and 3 bases from J, with 14 bases in between.

This CDR3 reads CAISESGEGAKNIQYF. Here the CDR3 DNA reads TGTGCCATCAGTGAGTCTGGGGAAGGGGCCAAAAACATTCAGTACTTC. The chain employs TRBV10-3 and TRBJ2-4; D ambiguous. Germline lookup yields CDR1 ENHRY and CDR2 SYGVKD. There are 16 residues in the CDR3. V was cut by 0 bases and J by 1 base, with 10 bases left in between.

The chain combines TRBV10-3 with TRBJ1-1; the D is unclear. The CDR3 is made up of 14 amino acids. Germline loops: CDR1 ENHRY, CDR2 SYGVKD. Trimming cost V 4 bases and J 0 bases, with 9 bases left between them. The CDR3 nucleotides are TGTGCCATCAGTGTAGAGATGATGAACACTGAAGCTTTCTTT. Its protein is CAISVEMMNTEAFF.

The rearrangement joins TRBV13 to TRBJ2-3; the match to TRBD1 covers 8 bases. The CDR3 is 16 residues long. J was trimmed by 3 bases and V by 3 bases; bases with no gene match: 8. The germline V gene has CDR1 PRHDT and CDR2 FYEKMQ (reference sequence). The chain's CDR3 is CASSFLSGQETDTQYF. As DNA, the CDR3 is TGTGCCAGCAGCTTTCTCTCGGGACAGGAAACAGATACGCAGTATTTT.

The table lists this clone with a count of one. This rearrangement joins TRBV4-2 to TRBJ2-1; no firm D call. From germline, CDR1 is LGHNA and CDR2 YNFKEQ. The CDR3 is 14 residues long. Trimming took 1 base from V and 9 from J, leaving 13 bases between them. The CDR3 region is CASSQAPLGFEQFF. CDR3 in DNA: TGTGCCAGCAGCCAAGCCCCTCTTGGGTTTGAGCAGTTCTTC.

The CDR3: CSAAGTQEAYEQYF. CDR3 in DNA: TGCAGCGCTGCCGGGACCCAGGAGGCCTACGAGCAGTACTTC. The J gene is TRBJ2-7, the V gene TRBV29-1; D could derive from TRBD1 or TRBD2 (5 bases each). The CDR3 extends over 14 amino acids. Looked up from germline, CDR1 is SQVTM and CDR2 is ANQGSEA. Trimming pared 7 bases from V and 2 bases from J, leaving 18 bases between.

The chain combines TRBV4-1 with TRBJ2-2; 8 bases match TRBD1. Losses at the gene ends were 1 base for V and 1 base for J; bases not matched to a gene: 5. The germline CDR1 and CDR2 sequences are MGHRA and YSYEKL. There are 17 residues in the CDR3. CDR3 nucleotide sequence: TGCGCCAGCAGCCAAGGAGGACAGGGTCAGAACACCGGGGAGCTGTTTTTT. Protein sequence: CASSQGGQGQNTGELFF.

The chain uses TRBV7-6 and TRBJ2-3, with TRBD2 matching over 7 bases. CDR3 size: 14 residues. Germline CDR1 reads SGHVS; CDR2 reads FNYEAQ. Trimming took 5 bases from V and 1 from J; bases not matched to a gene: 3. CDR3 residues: CASSDAGGTDTQYF. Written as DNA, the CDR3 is TGTGCCAGCAGCGATGCGGGAGGCACAGATACGCAGTATTTT.

This CDR3 reads CASSELAEPTEQYF. CDR3 sequence (DNA): TGCGCCAGCAGTGAACTAGCGGAGCCCACAGAGCAGTACTTC. The rearrangement uses TRBV10-1 and TRBJ2-7; 8 nucleotides match TRBD2. V trimming: 3 bases; J trimming: 7 bases; junction bases outside the gene matches: 8. Germline loops: CDR1 WNHNN, CDR2 SYGVQD (reference sequence). The CDR3 has 14 residues.

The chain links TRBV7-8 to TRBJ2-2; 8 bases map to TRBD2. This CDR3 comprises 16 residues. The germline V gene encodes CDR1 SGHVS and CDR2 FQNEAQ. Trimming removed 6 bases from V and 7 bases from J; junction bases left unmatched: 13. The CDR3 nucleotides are TGTGCCAGCAGTAACCGCGGGGCGGGGGGCCACGGGGAGCTGTTTTTT. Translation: CASSNRGAGGHGELFF.

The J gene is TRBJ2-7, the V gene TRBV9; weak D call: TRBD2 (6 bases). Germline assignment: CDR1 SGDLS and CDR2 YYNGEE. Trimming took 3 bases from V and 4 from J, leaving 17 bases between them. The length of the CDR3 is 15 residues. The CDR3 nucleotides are TGTGCCAGCAGCGGCGGGACGTCGGTTGGGTACGAGCAGTACTTC. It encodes CASSGGTSVGYEQYF.

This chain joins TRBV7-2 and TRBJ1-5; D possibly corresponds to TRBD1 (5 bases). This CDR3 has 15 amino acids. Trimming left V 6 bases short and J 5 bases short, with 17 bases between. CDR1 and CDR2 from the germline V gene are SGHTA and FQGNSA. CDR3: CASSPGGWEDQPQHF. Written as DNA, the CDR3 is TGTGCCAGCAGTCCCGGGGGGTGGGAAGATCAGCCCCAGCATTTT.

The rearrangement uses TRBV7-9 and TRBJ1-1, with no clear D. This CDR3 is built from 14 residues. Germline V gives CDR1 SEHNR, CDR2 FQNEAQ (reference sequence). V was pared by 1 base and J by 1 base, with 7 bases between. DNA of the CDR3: TGTGCCAGCAGCTTAGTGGGGAAGAACACTGAAGCTTTCTTT. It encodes CASSLVGKNTEAFF.

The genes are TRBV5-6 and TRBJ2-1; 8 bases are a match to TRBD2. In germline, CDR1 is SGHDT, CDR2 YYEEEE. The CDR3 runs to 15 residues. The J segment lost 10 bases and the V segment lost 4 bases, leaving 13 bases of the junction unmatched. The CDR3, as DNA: TGTGCCAGCAGCCCAATATCCGGGGGGGGCAGAGAGCAGTTCTTC. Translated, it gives CASSPISGGGREQFF. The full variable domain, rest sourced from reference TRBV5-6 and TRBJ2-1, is DAGVTQSPTHLIKTRGQQVTLRCSPKSGHDTVSWYQQALGQGPQFIFQYYEEEERQRGNFPDRFSGHQFPNYSSELNVNALLLGDSALYLCASSPISGGGREQFFGPGTRLTVL.

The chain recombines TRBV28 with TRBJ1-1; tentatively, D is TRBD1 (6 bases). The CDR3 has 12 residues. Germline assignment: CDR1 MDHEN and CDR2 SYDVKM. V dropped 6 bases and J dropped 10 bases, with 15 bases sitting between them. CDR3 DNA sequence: TGTGCCAGCAGAAAAGGGGGATCGGTAGCTTTCTTT. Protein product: CASRKGGSVAFF.

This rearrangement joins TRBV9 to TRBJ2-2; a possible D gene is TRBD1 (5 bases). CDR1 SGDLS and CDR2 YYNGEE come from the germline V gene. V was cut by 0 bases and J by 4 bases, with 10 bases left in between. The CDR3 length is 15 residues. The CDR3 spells CASSVEGLGTGELFF. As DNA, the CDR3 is TGTGCCAGCAGCGTAGAGGGGTTGGGCACCGGGGAGCTGTTTTTT.

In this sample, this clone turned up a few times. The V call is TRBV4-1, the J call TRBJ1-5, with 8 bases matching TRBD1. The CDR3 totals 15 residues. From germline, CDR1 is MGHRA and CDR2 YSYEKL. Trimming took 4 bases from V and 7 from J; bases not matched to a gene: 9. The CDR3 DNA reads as TGCGCCAGCAGCCCCTCCAGGACAGGGAAACAGCCCCAGCATTTT. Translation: CASSPSRTGKQPQHF.

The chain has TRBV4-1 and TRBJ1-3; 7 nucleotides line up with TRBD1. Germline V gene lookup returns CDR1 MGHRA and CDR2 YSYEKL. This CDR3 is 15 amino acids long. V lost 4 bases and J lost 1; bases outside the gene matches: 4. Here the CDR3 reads CASSRHRGSGNTIYF. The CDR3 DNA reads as TGCGCCAGCAGCCGCCACAGGGGTTCTGGAAACACCATATATTTT.

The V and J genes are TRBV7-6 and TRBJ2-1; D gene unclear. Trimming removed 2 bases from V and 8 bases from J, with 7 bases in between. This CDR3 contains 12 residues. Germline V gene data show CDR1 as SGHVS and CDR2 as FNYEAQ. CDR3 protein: CASSLQSDEQFF. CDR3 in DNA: TGTGCCAGCAGCTTACAATCCGATGAGCAGTTCTTC.

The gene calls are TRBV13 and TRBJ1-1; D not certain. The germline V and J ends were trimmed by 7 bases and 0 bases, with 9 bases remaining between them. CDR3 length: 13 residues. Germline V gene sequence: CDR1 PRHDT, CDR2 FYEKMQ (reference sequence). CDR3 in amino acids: CASIDRVNTEAFF. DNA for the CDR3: TGTGCCAGCATTGATAGGGTGAACACTGAAGCTTTCTTT.

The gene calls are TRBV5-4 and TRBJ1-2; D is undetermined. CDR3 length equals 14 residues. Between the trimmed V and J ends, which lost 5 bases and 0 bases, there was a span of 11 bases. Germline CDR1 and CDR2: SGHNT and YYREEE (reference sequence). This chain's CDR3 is CASSSDGTNYGYTF. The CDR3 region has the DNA TGTGCCAGCAGTTCGGACGGGACTAACTATGGCTACACCTTC. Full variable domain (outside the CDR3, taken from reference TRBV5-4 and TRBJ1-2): ETGVTQSPTHLIKTRGQQVTLRCSSQSGHNTVSWYQQALGQGPQFIFQYYREEENGRGNFPPRFSGLQFPNYSSELNVNALELDDSALYLCASSSDGTNYGYTFGSGTRLTVV.